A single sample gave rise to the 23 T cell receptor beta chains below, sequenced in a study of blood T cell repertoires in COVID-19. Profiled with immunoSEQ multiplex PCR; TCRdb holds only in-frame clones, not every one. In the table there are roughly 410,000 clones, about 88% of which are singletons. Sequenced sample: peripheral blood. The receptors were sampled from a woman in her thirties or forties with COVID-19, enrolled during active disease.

CDR3: CASKFEGRGPYEQYF. The DNA of the CDR3 is TGTGCCAGCAAATTCGAAGGCAGAGGGCCCTACGAGCAGTACTTC. The rearrangement links TRBV27 to TRBJ2-7; D might be TRBD2 (5 bases). From germline, CDR1 is MNHEY and CDR2 SMNVEV (reference sequence). The CDR3 runs 15 residues. V lost 7 bases and J lost 2, with 18 bases in between.

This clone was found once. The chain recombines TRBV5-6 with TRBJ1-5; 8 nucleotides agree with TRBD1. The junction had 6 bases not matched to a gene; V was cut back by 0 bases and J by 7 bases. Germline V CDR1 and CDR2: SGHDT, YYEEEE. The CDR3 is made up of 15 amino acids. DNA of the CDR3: TGTGCCAGCAGCTTGGTTGGGCAGGGGGCCCAGCCCCAGCATTTT. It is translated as CASSLVGQGAQPQHF. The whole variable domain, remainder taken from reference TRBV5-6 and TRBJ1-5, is DAGVTQSPTHLIKTRGQQVTLRCSPKSGHDTVSWYQQALGQGPQFIFQYYEEEERQRGNFPDRFSGHQFPNYSSELNVNALLLGDSALYLCASSLVGQGAQPQHFGDGTRLSIL.

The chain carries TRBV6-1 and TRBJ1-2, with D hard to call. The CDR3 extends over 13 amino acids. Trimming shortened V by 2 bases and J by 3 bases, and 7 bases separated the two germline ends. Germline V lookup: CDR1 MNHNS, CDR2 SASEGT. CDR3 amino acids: CASSEWQYYGYTF. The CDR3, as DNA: TGTGCCAGCAGTGAATGGCAGTACTATGGCTACACCTTC.

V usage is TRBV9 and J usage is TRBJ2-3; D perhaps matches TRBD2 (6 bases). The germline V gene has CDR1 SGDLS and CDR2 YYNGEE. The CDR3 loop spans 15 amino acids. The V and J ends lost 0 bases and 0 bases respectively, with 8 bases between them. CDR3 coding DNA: TGTGCCAGCAGCGTAGAGAGCGGGAGCACAGATACGCAGTATTTT. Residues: CASSVESGSTDTQYF.

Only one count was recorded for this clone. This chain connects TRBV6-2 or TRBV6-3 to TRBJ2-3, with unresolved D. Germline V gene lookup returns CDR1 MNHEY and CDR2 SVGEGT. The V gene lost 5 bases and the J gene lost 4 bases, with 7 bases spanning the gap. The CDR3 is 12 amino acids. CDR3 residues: CASSLRADTQYF. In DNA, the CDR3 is TGTGCCAGCAGTCTCCGGGCAGATACGCAGTATTTT.

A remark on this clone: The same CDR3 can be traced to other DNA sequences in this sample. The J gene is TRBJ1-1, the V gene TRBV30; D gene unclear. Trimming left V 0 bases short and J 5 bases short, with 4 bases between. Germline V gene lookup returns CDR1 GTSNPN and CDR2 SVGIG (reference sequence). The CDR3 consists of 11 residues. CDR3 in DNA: TGTGCCTGGAGTGTACTTACTGAAGCTTTCTTT. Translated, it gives CAWSVLTEAFF.

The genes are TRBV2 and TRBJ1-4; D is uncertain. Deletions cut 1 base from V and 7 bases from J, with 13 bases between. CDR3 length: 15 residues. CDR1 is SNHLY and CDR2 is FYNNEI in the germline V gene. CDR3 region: CASSEGIGGSEKLFF. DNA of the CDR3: TGTGCCAGCAGTGAAGGGATCGGAGGGAGTGAAAAACTGTTTTTT.

CDR3 bases: TGCGCCAGCGTGCAAAGGCAACCGGGGGATACGCAGTATTTT. It specifies CASVQRQPGDTQYF. This chain uses TRBV10-2 with TRBJ2-3, with D possibly matching TRBD2 (5 bases). CDR3 length equals 14 residues. V lost 8 bases, J lost 6 bases, and 18 bases lay in between. Per germline, CDR1 WSHSY and CDR2 SAAADI.

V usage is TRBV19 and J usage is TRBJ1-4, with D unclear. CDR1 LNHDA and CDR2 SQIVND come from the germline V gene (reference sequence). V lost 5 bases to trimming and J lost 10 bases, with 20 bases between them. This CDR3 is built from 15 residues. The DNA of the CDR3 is TGTGCCAGTAGTCAGCAGGCGACTACGTCCGGAAAACTGTTTTTT. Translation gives CASSQQATTSGKLFF.

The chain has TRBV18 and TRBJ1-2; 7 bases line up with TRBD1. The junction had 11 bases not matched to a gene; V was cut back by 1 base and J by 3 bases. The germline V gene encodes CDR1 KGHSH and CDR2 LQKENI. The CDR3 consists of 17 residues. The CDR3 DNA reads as TGTGCCAGCTCACCACTAACGACAGGGAAGAGTCACTATGGCTACACCTTC. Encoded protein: CASSPLTTGKSHYGYTF.

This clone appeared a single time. As DNA, the CDR3 is TGTGCCAGCATCCAGGGGGCAGGTTCATCACCCCTCCACTTT. This encodes CASIQGAGSSPLHF. The rearrangement links TRBV28 to TRBJ1-6, with 8 bases fitting TRBD1. The germline gives CDR1 MDHEN, CDR2 SYDVKM. V lost 7 bases, J lost 10 bases, and 9 bases stayed unmatched. This CDR3 contains 14 residues.

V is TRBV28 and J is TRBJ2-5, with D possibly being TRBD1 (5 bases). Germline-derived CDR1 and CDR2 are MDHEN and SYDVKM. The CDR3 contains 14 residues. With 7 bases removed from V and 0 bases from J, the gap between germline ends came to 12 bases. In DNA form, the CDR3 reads TGTGCCAGCACGTCACCAGGGAACCAAGAGACCCAGTACTTC. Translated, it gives CASTSPGNQETQYF.

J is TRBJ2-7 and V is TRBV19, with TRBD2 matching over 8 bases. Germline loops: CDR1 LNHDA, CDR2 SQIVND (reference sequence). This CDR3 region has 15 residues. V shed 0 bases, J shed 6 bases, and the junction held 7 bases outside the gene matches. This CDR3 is CASSIDLSGAREQYF. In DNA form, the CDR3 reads TGTGCCAGTAGTATAGATCTTAGCGGGGCACGCGAGCAGTACTTC.

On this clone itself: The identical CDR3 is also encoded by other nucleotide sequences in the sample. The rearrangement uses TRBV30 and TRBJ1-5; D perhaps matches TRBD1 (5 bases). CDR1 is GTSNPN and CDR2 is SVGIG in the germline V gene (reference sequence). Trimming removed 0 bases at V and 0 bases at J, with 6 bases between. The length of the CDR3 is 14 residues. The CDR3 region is CAWSVRGSNQPQHF. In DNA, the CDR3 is TGTGCCTGGAGTGTAAGGGGTAGCAATCAGCCCCAGCATTTT.

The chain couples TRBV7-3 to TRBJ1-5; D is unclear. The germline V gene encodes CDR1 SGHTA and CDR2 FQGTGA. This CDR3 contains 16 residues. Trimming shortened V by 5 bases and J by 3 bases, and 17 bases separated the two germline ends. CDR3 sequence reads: CASSRSREVVNQPQHF. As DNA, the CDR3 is TGTGCCAGCAGCCGCTCCCGGGAAGTTGTCAATCAGCCCCAGCATTTT.

Here the CDR3 DNA reads TGTGCCAGTAGGGACGACAGCCGCCGGTCCTATGGCTACACCTTC. Its translation: CASRDDSRRSYGYTF. V usage is TRBV19 and J usage is TRBJ1-2; D may be TRBD1 (5 bases). Trimming took 6 bases from V and 4 from J, leaving 18 bases between them. This CDR3 comprises 15 residues. Germline V lookup: CDR1 LNHDA, CDR2 SQIVND (reference sequence).

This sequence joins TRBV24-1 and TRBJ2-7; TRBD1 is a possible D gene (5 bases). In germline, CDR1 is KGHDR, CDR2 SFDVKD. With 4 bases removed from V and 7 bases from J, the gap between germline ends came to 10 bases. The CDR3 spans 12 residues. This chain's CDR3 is CATSDWGLEQYF. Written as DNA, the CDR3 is TGTGCCACCAGTGACTGGGGCCTTGAGCAGTACTTC.

The CDR3 is CASSLRTGIVIGNTEAFF. CDR3 nucleotide sequence: TGCGCCAGCAGCTTGAGGACGGGGATCGTTATAGGGAACACTGAAGCTTTCTTT. The chain recombines TRBV5-1 with TRBJ1-1; D remains ambiguous. The length of the CDR3 is 18 residues. V was shortened by 1 base and J by 1 base, with 20 bases between the two germline ends. Germline V gene lookup returns CDR1 SGHRS and CDR2 YFSETQ.

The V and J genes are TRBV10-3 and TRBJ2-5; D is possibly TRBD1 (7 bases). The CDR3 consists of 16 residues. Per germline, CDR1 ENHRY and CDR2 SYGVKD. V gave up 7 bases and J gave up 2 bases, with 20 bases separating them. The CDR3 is CAINPGGLAGQETQYF. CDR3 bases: TGTGCCATCAACCCAGGGGGACTTGCGGGACAAGAGACCCAGTACTTC.

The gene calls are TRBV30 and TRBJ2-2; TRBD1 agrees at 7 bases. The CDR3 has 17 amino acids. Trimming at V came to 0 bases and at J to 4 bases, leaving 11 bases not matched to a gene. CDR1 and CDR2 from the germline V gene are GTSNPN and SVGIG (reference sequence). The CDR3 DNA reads TGTGCCTGGAGTGTACCTAGGGGGCTTCAGCGCACCGGGGAGCTGTTTTTT. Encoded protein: CAWSVPRGLQRTGELFF.

The DNA of the CDR3 is TGTGCCAGCAGCTTAGCCGACAGGGTTTCTCCAGCTTTCTTT. Translation gives CASSLADRVSPAFF. The rearrangement joins TRBV7-9 to TRBJ1-1; 7 nucleotides line up with TRBD1. The CDR3 contains 14 residues. Germline loops: CDR1 SEHNR, CDR2 FQNEAQ (reference sequence). The ends lost 0 bases at V and 10 bases at J; junction bases unmatched: 8.

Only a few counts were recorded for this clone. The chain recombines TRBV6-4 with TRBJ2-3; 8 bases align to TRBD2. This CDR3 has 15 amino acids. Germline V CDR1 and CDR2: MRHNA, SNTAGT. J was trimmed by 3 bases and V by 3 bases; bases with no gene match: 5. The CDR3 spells CASSDSAGETDTQYF. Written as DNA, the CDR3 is TGTGCCAGCAGTGATTCAGCGGGAGAAACAGATACGCAGTATTTT.

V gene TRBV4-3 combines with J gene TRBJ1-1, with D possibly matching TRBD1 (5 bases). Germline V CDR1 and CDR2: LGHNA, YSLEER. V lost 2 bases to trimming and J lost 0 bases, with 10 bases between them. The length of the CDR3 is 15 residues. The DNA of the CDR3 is TGCGCCAGCAGCCAACTCCAGGGCATGAACACTGAAGCTTTCTTT. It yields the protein CASSQLQGMNTEAFF.